The 5 T cell receptor beta chains below all came from one sample that was sequenced in a study of persistence of HIV-infected CD4 T cells. Lysates of CMV-infected fibroblasts at around 9.8 ug/mL stimulated these cells. CD40L-negative CD69-negative CD45RO-high memory CD4+ T cells were sorted as populations depleted of antigen-responding cells. Sequencing used immunoSEQ version 4 in survey mode. The protocol was immunoSEQ multiplex PCR, while the TCRdb copy is restricted to in-frame clones and leaves out a portion. This sample carries about 28,000 clones, approximately 78% of them seen once, and the ten largest clones take 3.5% to 5%. For these TCRs, the target antigens are not known. This sample comprised CD4+ T cells sorted from PBMCs after approximately 18-hour stimulation, obtained from a patient who received antiretroviral therapy. All receptors derive from an adult man with HIV who was CMV-seropositive.

V and J are TRBV15 and TRBJ2-7, with D perhaps TRBD1 (5 bases). V was pared by 5 bases and J by 4 bases, with 12 bases between. Germline CDR1 is LNHNV and CDR2 is YYDKDF (reference sequence). The CDR3 is 13 amino acids. In DNA, the CDR3 is TGTGCCACCAGCCCAGGAAGGGGATACGAGCAGTACTTC. Translating it yields CATSPGRGYEQYF. Drawing the rest from reference TRBV15 and TRBJ2-7, the complete variable domain is DAMVIQNPRYQVTQFGKPVTLSCSQTLNHNVMYWYQQKSSQAPKLLFHYYDKDFNNEADTPDNFQSRRPNTSFCFLDIRSPGLGDTAMYLCATSPGRGYEQYFGPGTRLTVT.

CDR3 residues: CASSGQSSYEQYF. The CDR3 bases are TGTGCCAGCAGTGGACAGAGCTCCTACGAGCAGTACTTC. J is TRBJ2-7 and V is TRBV25-1; D may be TRBD1 (5 bases). CDR1 is MGHDK and CDR2 is SYGVNS in the germline V gene. V was clipped by 4 bases and J by 0 bases, with 7 bases between them. The CDR3 totals 13 residues.

This clone was observed a single time. The rearrangement joins TRBV7-6 to TRBJ2-7, with 10 bases lining up with TRBD1. V gave up 5 bases and J gave up 2 bases; unmatched junction bases: 6. The CDR3 is 15 residues long. Germline-derived CDR1 and CDR2 are SGHVS and FNYEAQ. CDR3 sequence: CASSPHGQGAYEQYF. The CDR3, as DNA: TGTGCCAGCAGCCCACACGGACAGGGGGCCTACGAGCAGTACTTC.

V is TRBV5-1 and J is TRBJ1-5, with no clear D. Germline V gene data show CDR1 as SGHRS and CDR2 as YFSETQ. The V end lost 4 bases, the J end lost 3 bases, and 11 bases lay between the germline ends. The CDR3 is 14 amino acids. CDR3 residues: CASSIDMINQPQHF. The CDR3 region has the DNA TGCGCCAGCAGCATTGACATGATCAATCAGCCCCAGCATTTT. Based on the CDR3 plus reference TRBV5-1 and TRBJ1-5, the full variable domain is KAGVTQTPRYLIKTRGQQVTLSCSPISGHRSVSWYQQTPGQGLQFLFEYFSETQRNKGNFPGRFSGRQFSNSRSEMNVSTLELGDSALYLCASSIDMINQPQHFGDGTRLSIL.

The V and J genes are TRBV7-3 and TRBJ2-5; 7 bases agree with TRBD1. The CDR3 is 13 residues long. V was clipped by 5 bases and J by 5 bases; unmatched bases: 5. CDR1 and CDR2 from the germline V gene are SGHTA and FQGTGA. This CDR3 is CASSQTGAETQYF. For the CDR3, the DNA is TGTGCCAGCAGCCAAACAGGGGCGGAGACCCAGTACTTC.